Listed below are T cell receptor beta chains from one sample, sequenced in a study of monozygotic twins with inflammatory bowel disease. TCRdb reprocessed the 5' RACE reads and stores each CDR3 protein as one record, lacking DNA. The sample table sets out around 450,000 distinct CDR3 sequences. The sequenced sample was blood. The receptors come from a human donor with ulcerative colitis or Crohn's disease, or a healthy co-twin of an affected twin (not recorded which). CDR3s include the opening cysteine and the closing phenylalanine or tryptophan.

CDR3aa: CASSLGDRSSYNSPLHF
v_gene: TRBV5-8
j_gene: TRBJ1-6

CDR3aa: CASSLTGTGHTGELFF
v_gene: TRBV28
j_gene: TRBJ2-2

CDR3aa: CASCEDRGNQPQHF
v_gene: TRBV12-3/TRBV12-4
j_gene: TRBJ1-5

CDR3aa: CASSYRGRTYNEQFF
v_gene: TRBV6-5
j_gene: TRBJ2-1

CDR3aa: CSVRGRAKNIQYF
v_gene: TRBV29-1
j_gene: TRBJ2-4

CDR3aa: CASRRDRPRENEQFF
v_gene: TRBV6-5
j_gene: TRBJ2-1

CDR3aa: CASSSRDSPYNEQFF
v_gene: TRBV5-1
j_gene: TRBJ2-1

CDR3aa: CASSQGDEQFF
v_gene: TRBV27
j_gene: TRBJ2-1

CDR3aa: CASSSLEGTGENEKLFF
v_gene: TRBV21-1
j_gene: TRBJ1-4

CDR3aa: CETQRRENTEAFF
v_gene: TRBV12-3/TRBV12-4
j_gene: TRBJ1-1

CDR3aa: CASIPRGLAGESEEQYF
v_gene: TRBV7-2
j_gene: TRBJ2-7

CDR3aa: CASSLYWAGGSYEQYF
v_gene: TRBV28
j_gene: TRBJ2-7

CDR3aa: CASSWGQGTGELFF
v_gene: TRBV7-2
j_gene: TRBJ2-2

CDR3aa: CASSLTELAAYEQYF
v_gene: TRBV5-6
j_gene: TRBJ2-7

CDR3aa: CASSSPNKNEQFF
v_gene: TRBV7-2
j_gene: TRBJ2-1

CDR3aa: CSVHSGSTEAFF
v_gene: TRBV29-1
j_gene: TRBJ1-1

CDR3aa: CASSVSGQPGGTEAFF
v_gene: TRBV9
j_gene: TRBJ1-1

CDR3aa: CASSLDVGGFATDTQYF
v_gene: TRBV5-1
j_gene: TRBJ2-3

CDR3aa: CASSWGLAGIGELFF
v_gene: TRBV5-1
j_gene: TRBJ2-2

CDR3aa: CASSLNAGGNQPQHF
v_gene: TRBV18
j_gene: TRBJ1-5

CDR3aa: CASSGGYSGDEQYF
v_gene: TRBV19
j_gene: TRBJ2-7

CDR3aa: CASSLGIGGAGQPQHF
v_gene: TRBV5-5
j_gene: TRBJ1-5

CDR3aa: CASSLTERYEQYF
v_gene: TRBV5-1
j_gene: TRBJ2-7

CDR3aa: CASSLRTGGNYEQYF
v_gene: TRBV7-2
j_gene: TRBJ2-7

CDR3aa: CASSLALGGYYEQYF
v_gene: TRBV5-1
j_gene: TRBJ2-7

CDR3aa: CASRAREADTQYF
v_gene: TRBV6-5
j_gene: TRBJ2-3

CDR3aa: CASSPNRGPDTQYF
v_gene: TRBV18
j_gene: TRBJ2-3

CDR3aa: CATRPLTATNYGYTF
v_gene: TRBV12-3/TRBV12-4
j_gene: TRBJ1-2

CDR3aa: CSVESGINEQFF
v_gene: TRBV29-1
j_gene: TRBJ2-1

CDR3aa: CASSFRQGSTEAFF
v_gene: TRBV27
j_gene: TRBJ1-1

CDR3aa: CASSVSSYEQYF
v_gene: TRBV12-3/TRBV12-4
j_gene: TRBJ2-7

CDR3aa: CASSDLTGRSNTEAFF
v_gene: TRBV7-8
j_gene: TRBJ1-1

CDR3aa: CASISGQGLNSPLHF
v_gene: TRBV7-2
j_gene: TRBJ1-6

CDR3aa: CASSLGRQENYEQYF
v_gene: TRBV5-1
j_gene: TRBJ2-7

CDR3aa: CSASPGTSNTEAFF
v_gene: TRBV20-1
j_gene: TRBJ1-1

CDR3aa: CASSESLTPSAKNMQYF
v_gene: TRBV25-1
j_gene: TRBJ2-4

CDR3aa: CASSPLTLGVAFF
v_gene: TRBV19
j_gene: TRBJ1-1

CDR3aa: CASSRTGTYNEQFF
v_gene: TRBV12-3/TRBV12-4
j_gene: TRBJ2-1

CDR3aa: CASSLGVDYGYTF
v_gene: TRBV7-8
j_gene: TRBJ1-2

CDR3aa: CASSSGVGVTEAFF
v_gene: TRBV6-5
j_gene: TRBJ1-1

CDR3aa: CSPREGGETQYF
v_gene: TRBV20-1
j_gene: TRBJ2-5

CDR3aa: CASSPYPAGGGEKLFF
v_gene: TRBV7-2
j_gene: TRBJ1-4

CDR3aa: CASSLNQRGLASYEQYF
v_gene: TRBV7-2
j_gene: TRBJ2-7

CDR3aa: CASSLDRVNEQFF
v_gene: TRBV7-3
j_gene: TRBJ2-1

CDR3aa: CAWRGRQGAIGELFF
v_gene: TRBV30
j_gene: TRBJ2-2